This T cell receptor beta chain originates from a study of cytomegalovirus exposure and HLA in healthy donors. In the study overall: Approximately 77 million unique TCRs from HLA-typed donors were held in an early release of data.

This clone was seen a handful of times. No antigen is known for it. Findings and caveats of the study: There were some public TCRs occurring in many donors, but most TCR sequences were rare. A previous analysis found most TCR beta V segments productive roughly 87% or roughly 30% of the time.

The PCR made use of 60 Vbeta and 13 Jbeta primers. Repertoires were generated with immunoSEQ multiplex PCR, while TCRdb's copy carries only in-frame clones and drops some. The data contain about 60,000 clones, roughly two thirds of them seen just once; the ten biggest clones take up approximately 5.4%. Trimming removed 6 bases at V and 4 bases at J, with 9 bases between. The germline V gene has CDR1 MNHEY and CDR2 SVGAGI. CDR3 size: 12 residues. Input material: PBMCs. The chain combines TRBV6-5 with TRBJ1-1; D is possibly TRBD1 (5 bases). The clonotype originates from a man in his fifties in good health and CMV-seronegative. The CDR3 DNA reads as TGTGCCAGCAGCCTCGACAGCACTGAAGCTTTCTTT. Amino acids: CASSLDSTEAFF.